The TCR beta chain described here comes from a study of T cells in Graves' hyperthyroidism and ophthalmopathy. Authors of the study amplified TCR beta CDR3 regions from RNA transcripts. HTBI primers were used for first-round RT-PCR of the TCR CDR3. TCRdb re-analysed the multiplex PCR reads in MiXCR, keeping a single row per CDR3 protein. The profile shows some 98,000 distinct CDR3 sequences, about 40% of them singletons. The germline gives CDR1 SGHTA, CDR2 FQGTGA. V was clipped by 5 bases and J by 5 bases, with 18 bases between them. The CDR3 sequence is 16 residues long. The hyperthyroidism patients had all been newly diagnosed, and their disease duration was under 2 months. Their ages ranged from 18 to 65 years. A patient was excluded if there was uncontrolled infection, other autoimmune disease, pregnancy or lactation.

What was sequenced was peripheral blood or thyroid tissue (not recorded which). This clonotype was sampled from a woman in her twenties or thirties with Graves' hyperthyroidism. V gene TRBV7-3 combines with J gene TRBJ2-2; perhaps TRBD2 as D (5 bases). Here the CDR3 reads CASSPWGGGSTGELFF. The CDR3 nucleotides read TGTGCCAGCAGCCCTTGGGGTGGAGGTAGTACCGGGGAGCTGTTTTTT.